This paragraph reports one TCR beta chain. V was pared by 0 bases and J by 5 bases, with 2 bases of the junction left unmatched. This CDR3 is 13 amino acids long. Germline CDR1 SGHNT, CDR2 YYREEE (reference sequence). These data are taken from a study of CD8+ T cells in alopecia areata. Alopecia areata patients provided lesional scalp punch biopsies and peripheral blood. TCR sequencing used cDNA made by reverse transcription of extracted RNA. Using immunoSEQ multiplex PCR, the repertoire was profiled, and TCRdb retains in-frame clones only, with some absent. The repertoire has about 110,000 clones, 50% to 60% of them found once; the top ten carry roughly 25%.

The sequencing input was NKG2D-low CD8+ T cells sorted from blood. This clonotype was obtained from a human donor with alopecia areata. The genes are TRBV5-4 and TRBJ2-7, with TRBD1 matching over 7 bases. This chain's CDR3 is CASSLDRGDEQYF. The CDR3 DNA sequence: TGTGCCAGCAGCTTGGACAGGGGTGACGAGCAGTACTTC.